Below, 8 T cell receptor beta chains from the same sample are listed, as sequenced in a study of CD8 T cells in ankylosing spondylitis listed by TCRdb under 2017. Library preparation used 5' RACE. Reads for this sample came from an Illumina HiSeq 2500. The public sequencing data were trimmed at Q25 with fastp and processed into clonotypes with MiXCR by TCRdb, which kept only in-frame beta chains. Entries are consolidated by CDR3 protein sequence, retaining the most common genes and DNA. For this sample there are a few hundred thousand distinct CDR3 sequences; roughly 18% appear just once. Jointly, the top ten make up around 30% of the sample. Sequences were obtained from blood, either unsorted or a sorted T cell fraction (not recorded which). The receptor source for this set is a male donor with ankylosing spondylitis or in good health (not recorded which).

In its sample, this clonotype was seen many times. This chain links TRBV29-1 with TRBJ2-7; 8 bases map to TRBD1. The CDR3 length is 14 residues. In germline, CDR1 is SQVTM, CDR2 ANQGSEA. The junction had 6 bases not matched to a gene; V was cut back by 5 bases and J by 0 bases. CDR3: CSVRQGPPSYEQYF. The CDR3, as DNA: TGCAGCGTTCGACAGGGGCCGCCCTCCTACGAGCAGTACTTC.

This clonotype was seen more than once but under ten times. CDR3 sequence: CASSPGGASYNEQFF. The CDR3 DNA follows: TGTGCCAGCAGTCCAGGGGGTGCCTCCTACAATGAGCAGTTCTTC. The chain has TRBV5-5 and TRBJ2-1, with 7 bases lining up with TRBD1. V lost 5 bases to trimming and J lost 0 bases; unmatched junction nucleotides: 5. The CDR3 sequence is 15 residues long. The V gene's germline CDR1 is SGHKS and CDR2 YYEKEE (reference sequence).

The chain recombines TRBV12-3 or TRBV12-4 with TRBJ2-2, with 9 bases aligning to TRBD2. V lost 6 bases, J lost 5 bases, and 10 bases stayed unmatched. The CDR3 sequence is 16 residues long. CDR3 sequence: CASSPWVAGGTGELFF. The CDR3 DNA reads as TGTGCCAGCAGCCCCTGGGTGGCGGGAGGGACCGGGGAGCTGTTTTTT.

This clonotype was detected ten times or more. The chain has TRBV9 and TRBJ2-3, with D unresolved. Germline CDR1 is SGDLS and CDR2 is YYNGEE. V gave up 0 bases and J gave up 2 bases, with 16 bases separating them. The CDR3 length is 17 residues. The DNA for the CDR3 is TGTGCCAGCAGCGTAGATAGTCGGATGTCAATCACAGATACGCAGTATTTT. Amino acids: CASSVDSRMSITDTQYF.

This clonotype was seen more than once but under ten times. The rearrangement uses TRBV6-1 and TRBJ1-1; D unresolved. The V end lost 6 bases, the J end lost 1 base, and 12 bases lay between the germline ends. Germline CDR1 MNHNS, CDR2 SASEGT. The CDR3 has 14 amino acids. In DNA, the CDR3 is TGTGCCAGCAGCCCTCGGCGGGGGAACACTGAAGCTTTCTTT. The encoded protein is CASSPRRGNTEAFF.

This clonotype was counted a single time. The chain joins TRBV20-1 to TRBJ2-7, with 7 bases aligning to TRBD1. V trimming: 6 bases; J trimming: 3 bases; junction bases outside the gene matches: 11. Germline-derived CDR1 and CDR2 are DFQATT and SNEGSKA (reference sequence). This CDR3 region has 14 residues. Written as DNA, the CDR3 is TGCAGTGCGAGACCTGGGACAGCGCGCTACGAGCAGTACTTC. Residues: CSARPGTARYEQYF.

The J gene is TRBJ2-7, the V gene TRBV18; TRBD1 matches at 7 bases. This CDR3 comprises 17 residues. CDR1 and CDR2 from the germline V gene are KGHSH and LQKENI. V dropped 3 bases and J dropped 1; count of bases not matched to a gene: 12. The CDR3 region is CASSPVPGTANSYEQYF. CDR3 coding DNA: TGTGCCAGCTCACCCGTCCCGGGGACAGCTAATTCCTACGAGCAGTACTTC. Drawing the rest from reference TRBV18 and TRBJ2-7, the complete variable domain is NAGVMQNPRHLVRRRGQEARLRCSPMKGHSHVYWYRQLPEEGLKFMVYLQKENIIDESGMPKERFSAEFPKEGPSILRIQQVVRGDSAAYFCASSPVPGTANSYEQYFGPGTRLTVT.

This clonotype was found once. The chain links TRBV12-3 or TRBV12-4 to TRBJ1-1; 8 nucleotides match TRBD1. This CDR3 contains 14 residues. With V trimmed by 7 bases and J by 7 bases, 11 bases remained unmatched. The CDR3 DNA reads as TGTGCCAGCACTCTTCGGACAGGGTTGGTTGAAGCTTTCTTT. This encodes CASTLRTGLVEAFF.